Listed below are T cell receptor beta chains from one sample, sequenced in a study of regulatory T cells in long-lasting Graves disease. MiXCR, applied by TCRdb to the multiplex PCR reads, yields one record per CDR3 protein. The data contain roughly 410,000 distinct CDR3 sequences, approximately 15% of them singletons. Separately, the same data were catalogued under a study of T cells in Graves' hyperthyroidism and ophthalmopathy.

The material sequenced was peripheral blood mononuclear cells (PBMCs), taken at new diagnosis, from a patient treated with antithyroid drugs. These TCRs come from a woman in her forties with Graves disease. The CDR3 runs from the conserved cysteine through the conserved F or W. The D gene is left open where the match is weak. Clone sizes are given selectively: once, few, many, or a class where the clone is expanded.

clone_size	v_call	j_call	d_call	cdr3_nt	cdr3_aa
-	TRBV4-1	TRBJ2-7	-	TGCGCCAGCAGCCACCACGTTAAAGGGATCTACGAGCAGTACTTC	CASSHHVKGIYEQYF
many	TRBV2	TRBJ2-5	-	TGTGCCAGCATAAGAAGATTAGGGGAAGAGACCCAGTACTTC	CASIRRLGEETQYF
many	TRBV28	TRBJ1-3	TRBD1	TGTGCCAGCTGGATAGGAGCGGGACAGGAAACCTCTGGAAACACCATATATTTT	CASWIGAGQETSGNTIYF
many	TRBV28	TRBJ1-3	-	TGTGCCAGCAGAGCCGGGACGGTCAGCTCTGGAAACACCATATATTTT	CASRAGTVSSGNTIYF
many	TRBV11-3	TRBJ2-7	TRBD2	TGTGCCAGCAGCTTAGCTAGCGGAGTGTCTGCCGAGCAGTACTTC	CASSLASGVSAEQYF
many	TRBV28	TRBJ2-1	TRBD2	TGTGCCAGCAGTTATGGGCGGACTAGTTCCCACAATGAGCAGTTCTTC	CASSYGRTSSHNEQFF
-	TRBV30	TRBJ1-1	-	TGTGCCTGGAGATCAGGTGTCACTGAAGCTTTCTTT	CAWRSGVTEAFF
-	TRBV6-1	TRBJ2-1	TRBD2	TGTGCCTCCCGGACTAGCGGAAACAATGAGCAGTTCTTC	CASRTSGNNEQFF
many	TRBV20-1	TRBJ1-2	-	TGCAGTGCCCAGAGGGCCCGGGGGAATGGCTACACCTTC	CSAQRARGNGYTF
many	TRBV28	TRBJ2-5	-	TGTGCCAGCAGTTTAAGAGGACAAGCGCAAGAGACCCAGTACTTC	CASSLRGQAQETQYF
-	TRBV7-2	TRBJ2-7	-	TGTGCCAGCAGCCCTAGTCGGGTGCTTACCTACGAGCAGTACTTC	CASSPSRVLTYEQYF
many	TRBV20-1	TRBJ2-1	TRBD2	TGCAGTGCTAGAGAAGCGGGACTACTCTACAATGAGCAGTTCTTC	CSAREAGLLYNEQFF
many	TRBV7-8	TRBJ2-1	TRBD2	TGTGCCAGCAGCACCGGGACTAGCGGGAAACTTAATGAGCAGTTCTTC	CASSTGTSGKLNEQFF
-	TRBV29-1	TRBJ2-2	TRBD1	TGCAGCGTTGGGACAGGGACGAACACCGGGGAGCTGTTTTTT	CSVGTGTNTGELFF
-	TRBV5-6	TRBJ2-5	TRBD2	TGTGCCAGCAGCAGCTCCGGGACTAGCGGGAGGAATCAAGAGACCCAGTACTTC	CASSSSGTSGRNQETQYF